This T cell receptor beta chain is from a study of T cell repertoires in cytomegalovirus infection. As for the study in general: It can be stated that public TCR beta signatures indicated CMV infection as well as a matching HLA type.

V was clipped by 4 bases and J by 3 bases; unmatched bases: 5. Germline assignment: CDR1 SGHAT and CDR2 FQNNGV. The CDR3 contains 16 residues. TCRdb itself ran the reads through MiXCR, one entry per CDR3 protein. The data contain more than 400,000 distinct CDR3 sequences, about 25% of them singletons. Source material: PBMCs. This receptor was taken from a human donor in good health (CMV status not recorded). Some clones in this sample may be carry-over from other donors' samples. The chain is built from TRBV11-2 and TRBJ2-3, with 12 bases aligning to TRBD2. The CDR3 DNA is TGTGCCAGCAGCTCTCTAGCGGGAGGGAAGACAGATACGCAGTATTTT. It is translated as CASSSLAGGKTDTQYF. The whole variable domain, filled in from reference TRBV11-2 and TRBJ2-3, reads EAGVAQSPRYKIIEKRQSVAFWCNPISGHATLYWYQQILGQGPKLLIQFQNNGVVDDSQLPKDRFSAERLKGVDSTLKIQPAKLEDSAVYLCASSSLAGGKTDTQYFGPGTRLTVL.